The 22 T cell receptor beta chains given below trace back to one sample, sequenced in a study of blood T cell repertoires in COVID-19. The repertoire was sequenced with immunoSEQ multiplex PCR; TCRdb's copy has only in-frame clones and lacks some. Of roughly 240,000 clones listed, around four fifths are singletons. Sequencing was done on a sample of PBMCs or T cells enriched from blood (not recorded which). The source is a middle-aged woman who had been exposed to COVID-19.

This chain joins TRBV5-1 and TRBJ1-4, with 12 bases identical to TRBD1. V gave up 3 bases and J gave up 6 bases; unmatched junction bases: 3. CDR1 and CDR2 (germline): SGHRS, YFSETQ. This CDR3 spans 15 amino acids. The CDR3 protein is CASSWGTGGDEKLFF. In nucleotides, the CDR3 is TGCGCCAGCAGCTGGGGGACAGGGGGCGATGAAAAACTGTTTTTT. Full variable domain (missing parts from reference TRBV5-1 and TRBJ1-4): KAGVTQTPRYLIKTRGQQVTLSCSPISGHRSVSWYQQTPGQGLQFLFEYFSETQRNKGNFPGRFSGRQFSNSRSEMNVSTLELGDSALYLCASSWGTGGDEKLFFGSGTQLSVL.

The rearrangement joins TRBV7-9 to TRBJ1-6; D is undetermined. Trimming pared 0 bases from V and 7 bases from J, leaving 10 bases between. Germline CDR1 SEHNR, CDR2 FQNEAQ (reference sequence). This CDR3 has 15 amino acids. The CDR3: CASSLARFENSPLHF. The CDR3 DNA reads TGTGCCAGCAGCTTAGCGAGGTTTGAAAATTCACCCCTCCACTTT.

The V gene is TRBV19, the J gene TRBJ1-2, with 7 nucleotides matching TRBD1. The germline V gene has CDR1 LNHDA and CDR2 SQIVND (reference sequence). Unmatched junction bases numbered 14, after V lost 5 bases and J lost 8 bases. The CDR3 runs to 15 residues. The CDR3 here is CASSPPDRDLRGYTF. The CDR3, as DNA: TGTGCCAGTAGTCCCCCTGACAGGGACCTACGAGGCTACACCTTC. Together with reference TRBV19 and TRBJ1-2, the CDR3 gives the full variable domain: DGGITQSPKYLFRKEGQNVTLSCEQNLNHDAMYWYRQDPGQGLRLIYYSQIVNDFQKGDIAEGYSVSREKKESFPLTVTSAQKNPTAFYLCASSPPDRDLRGYTFGSGTRLTVV.

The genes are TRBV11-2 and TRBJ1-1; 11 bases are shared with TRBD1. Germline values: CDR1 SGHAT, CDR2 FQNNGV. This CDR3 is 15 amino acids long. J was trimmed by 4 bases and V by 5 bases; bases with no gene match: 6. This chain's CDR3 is CASSRLGTGGTEAFF. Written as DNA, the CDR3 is TGTGCCAGCAGCCGGTTAGGGACAGGGGGCACTGAAGCTTTCTTT.

Here the CDR3 reads CASSPQDRANGNQPQHF. CDR3 coding DNA: TGTGCCAGTAGTCCACAGGACAGGGCAAATGGCAATCAGCCCCAGCATTTT. The chain recombines TRBV19 with TRBJ1-5, with 8 bases lining up with TRBD1. This CDR3 region has 17 residues. CDR1 is LNHDA, CDR2 SQIVND, per germline (reference sequence). The trim removed 5 bases at V and 2 bases at J, leaving 11 bases unmatched.

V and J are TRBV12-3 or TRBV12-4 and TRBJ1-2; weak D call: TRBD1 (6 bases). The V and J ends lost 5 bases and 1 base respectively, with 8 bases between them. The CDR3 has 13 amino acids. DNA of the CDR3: TGTGCCAGCAGTCCCAGGGGTAACTATGGCTACACCTTC. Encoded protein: CASSPRGNYGYTF.

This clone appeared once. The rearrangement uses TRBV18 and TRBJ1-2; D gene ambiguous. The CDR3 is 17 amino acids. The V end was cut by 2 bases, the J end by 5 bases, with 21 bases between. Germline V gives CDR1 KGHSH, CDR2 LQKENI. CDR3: CASSPEIKERSRYGYTF. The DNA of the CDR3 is TGTGCCAGCTCACCAGAAATCAAGGAGAGGAGTAGATATGGCTACACCTTC.

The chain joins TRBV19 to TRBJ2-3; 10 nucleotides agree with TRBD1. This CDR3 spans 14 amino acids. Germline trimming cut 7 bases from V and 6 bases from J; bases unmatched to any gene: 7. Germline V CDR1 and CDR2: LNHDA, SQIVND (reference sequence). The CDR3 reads CASKRTGGTDTQYF. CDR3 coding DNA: TGTGCCAGTAAGAGGACAGGGGGAACCGATACGCAGTATTTT.

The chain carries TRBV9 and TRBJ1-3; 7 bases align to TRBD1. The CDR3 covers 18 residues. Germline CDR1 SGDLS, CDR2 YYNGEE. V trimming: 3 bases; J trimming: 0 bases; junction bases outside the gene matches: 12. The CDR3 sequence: CASSDGQAKIPSGNTIYF. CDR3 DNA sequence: TGTGCCAGCAGCGATGGACAGGCCAAGATCCCCTCTGGAAACACCATATATTTT.

CDR3 bases: TGTGCCAGCAGCGAACGGGACTCTACCTACGAGCAGTACTTC. It specifies CASSERDSTYEQYF. This chain connects TRBV9 to TRBJ2-7, with D possibly matching TRBD2 (6 bases). Germline values: CDR1 SGDLS, CDR2 YYNGEE. Trimming shortened V by 3 bases and J by 2 bases, and 12 bases separated the two germline ends. This CDR3 is 14 amino acids long.

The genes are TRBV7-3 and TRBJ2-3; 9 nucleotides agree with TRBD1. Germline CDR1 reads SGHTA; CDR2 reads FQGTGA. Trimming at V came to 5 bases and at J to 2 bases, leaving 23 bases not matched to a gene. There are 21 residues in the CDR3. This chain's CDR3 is CASSPARDYHRGRGITDTQYF. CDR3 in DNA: TGTGCCAGCAGCCCAGCACGAGATTACCACAGGGGGCGAGGAATCACAGATACGCAGTATTTT.

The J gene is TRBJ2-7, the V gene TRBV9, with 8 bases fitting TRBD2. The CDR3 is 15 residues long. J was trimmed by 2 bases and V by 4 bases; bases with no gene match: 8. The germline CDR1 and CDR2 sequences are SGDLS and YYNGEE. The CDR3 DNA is TGTGCCAGCAGCTCAGCGGGGGAAGGAACCTACGAGCAGTACTTC. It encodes CASSSAGEGTYEQYF.

The CDR3 sequence is CASSYRGPLEQYF. CDR3 bases: TGTGCCAGCAGTTACCGGGGTCCGTTGGAGCAGTACTTC. The chain carries TRBV6-5 and TRBJ2-7; TRBD2 might be the D (5 bases). The CDR3 length is 13 residues. CDR1 is MNHEY, CDR2 SVGAGI, per germline. V was trimmed by 2 bases and J by 7 bases, leaving 12 bases between them.

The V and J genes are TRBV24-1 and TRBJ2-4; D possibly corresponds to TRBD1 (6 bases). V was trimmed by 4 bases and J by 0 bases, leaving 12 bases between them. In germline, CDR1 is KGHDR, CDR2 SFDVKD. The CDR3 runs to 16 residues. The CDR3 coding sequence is TGTGCCACCAGTGAGCCGGGACATGTAGCCAAAAACATTCAGTACTTC. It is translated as CATSEPGHVAKNIQYF.

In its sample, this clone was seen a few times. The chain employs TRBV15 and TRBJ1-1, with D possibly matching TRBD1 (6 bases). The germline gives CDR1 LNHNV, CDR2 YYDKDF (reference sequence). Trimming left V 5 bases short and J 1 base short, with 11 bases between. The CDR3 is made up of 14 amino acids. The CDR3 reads CATSAMTGNTEAFF. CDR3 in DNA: TGTGCCACCAGCGCTATGACAGGGAACACTGAAGCTTTCTTT.

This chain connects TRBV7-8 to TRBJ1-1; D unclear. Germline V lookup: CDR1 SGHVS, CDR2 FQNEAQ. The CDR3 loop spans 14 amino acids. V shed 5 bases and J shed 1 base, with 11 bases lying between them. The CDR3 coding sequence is TGTGCCAGCAGCCCAGGAGAGGGGAACACTGAAGCTTTCTTT. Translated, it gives CASSPGEGNTEAFF.

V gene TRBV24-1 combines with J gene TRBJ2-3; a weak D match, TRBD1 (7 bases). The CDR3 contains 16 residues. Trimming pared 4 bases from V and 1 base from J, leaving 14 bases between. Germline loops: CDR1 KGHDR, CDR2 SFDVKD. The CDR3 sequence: CATSDHRGGGTDTQYF. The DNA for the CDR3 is TGTGCCACCAGTGACCACAGGGGAGGCGGCACAGATACGCAGTATTTT.

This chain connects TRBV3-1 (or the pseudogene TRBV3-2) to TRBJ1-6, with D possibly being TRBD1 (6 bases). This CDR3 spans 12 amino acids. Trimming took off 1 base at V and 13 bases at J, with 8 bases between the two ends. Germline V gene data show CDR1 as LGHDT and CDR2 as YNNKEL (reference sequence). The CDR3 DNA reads TGTGCCAGCAGCCAAGCCACAGGGCCCCTCCACTTT. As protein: CASSQATGPLHF.

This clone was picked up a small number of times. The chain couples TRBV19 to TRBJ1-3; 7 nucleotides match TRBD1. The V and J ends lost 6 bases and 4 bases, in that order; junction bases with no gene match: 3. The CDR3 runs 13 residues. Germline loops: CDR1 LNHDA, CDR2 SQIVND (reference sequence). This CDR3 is CASSGTVGNTIYF. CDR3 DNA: TGTGCCAGTAGCGGGACAGTGGGAAACACCATATATTTT.

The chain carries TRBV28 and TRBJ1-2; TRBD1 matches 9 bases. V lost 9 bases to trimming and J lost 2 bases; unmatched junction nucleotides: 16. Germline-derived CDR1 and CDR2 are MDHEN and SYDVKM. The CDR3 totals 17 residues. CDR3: CASVPIVDRGTNYGYTF. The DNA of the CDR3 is TGTGCCAGTGTTCCGATAGTTGACAGGGGGACAAACTATGGCTACACCTTC.

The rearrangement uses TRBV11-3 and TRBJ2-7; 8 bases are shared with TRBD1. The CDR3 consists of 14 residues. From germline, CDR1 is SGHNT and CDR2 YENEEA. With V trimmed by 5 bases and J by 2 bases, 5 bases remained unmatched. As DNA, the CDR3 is TGTGCCAGCAGCACGGACAGGGTGCCCTACGAGCAGTACTTC. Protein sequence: CASSTDRVPYEQYF.

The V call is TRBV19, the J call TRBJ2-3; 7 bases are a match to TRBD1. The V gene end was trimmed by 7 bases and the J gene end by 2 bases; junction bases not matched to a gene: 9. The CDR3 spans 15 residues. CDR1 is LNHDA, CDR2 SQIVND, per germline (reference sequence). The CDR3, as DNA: TGTGCCAGTACGAAGGGGGCGGGCCTCACAGATACGCAGTATTTT. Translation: CASTKGAGLTDTQYF.